The clone carrying this T cell receptor beta chain was found once. No antigen is known for it. Germline loops: CDR1 SGHDT, CDR2 YYEEEE. V lost 7 bases and J lost 1; bases outside the gene matches: 7. The CDR3 is 15 amino acids. Via MiXCR, TCRdb re-called the reads, giving one row per CDR3 protein. The top ten clones hold 10% to 15% of a sample with around 900,000 distinct CDR3 sequences, approximately 33% of them seen once. The data derive from a study of T cell repertoires in cytomegalovirus infection. As for the study in general: Peptides in the study included HLA-C-restricted and HLA-B-restricted CMV epitopes. Signatures in public TCR beta sequences pointed to both CMV infection and matching HLA type. Study-level findings and limits: Ex vivo, HLA-C-restricted CMV-specific TCR beta clonotypes prevailed over the rest of the response.

The source was cultured CD8+ T cells from PBMCs, collected from culture after CMV antigen stimulation. The sequence came from a human donor in good health (CMV status not recorded). Some clones in this sample may be carry-over from other donors' samples. This chain uses TRBV5-6 with TRBJ2-2; 7 nucleotides agree with TRBD1. The CDR3 reads CASLEGARNTGELFF. The CDR3 DNA reads as TGTGCCAGCCTTGAGGGGGCCAGGAACACCGGGGAGCTGTTTTTT.